A single sample gave rise to the 15 T cell receptor beta chains below, sequenced in a study of control samples from healthy donors and cancer patients. Some clones are missing from TCRdb's copy, which holds only in-frame ones; the method was immunoSEQ multiplex PCR. The sample yields around 110,000 clones, around 90% seen once. The specimen was blood. The source is a woman between 65 and 79 years old in good health.

V and J are TRBV6-4 and TRBJ1-4; no clear D. Trimming shortened V by 1 base and J by 6 bases, and 15 bases separated the two germline ends. Germline CDR1 is MRHNA and CDR2 is SNTAGT. The CDR3 spans 16 residues. CDR3 sequence: CASSDWIGRWDEKLFF. CDR3 nucleotides: TGTGCCAGCAGTGACTGGATCGGAAGATGGGATGAAAAACTGTTTTTT.

This clone was seen a single time. This rearrangement joins TRBV10-3 to TRBJ2-3; no definite D call. This CDR3 has 13 amino acids. V was pared by 7 bases and J by 3 bases, with 11 bases between. Germline lookup yields CDR1 ENHRY and CDR2 SYGVKD. The CDR3 coding sequence is TGTGCCATCAACCTAGACATGACAGATACGCAGTATTTT. Translated, it gives CAINLDMTDTQYF.

The chain links TRBV11-3 to TRBJ1-1; D perhaps matches TRBD1 (6 bases). Germline V gene sequence: CDR1 SGHNT, CDR2 YENEEA. V lost 1 base and J lost 3, with 12 bases in between. The CDR3 runs to 15 residues. CDR3 bases: TGTGCCAGCAGCTTAGGCCAGGGGCGGGACACTGAAGCTTTCTTT. It yields the protein CASSLGQGRDTEAFF.

The J gene is TRBJ2-1, the V gene TRBV27, with a tentative D call TRBD2 (7 bases). V was trimmed by 3 bases and J by 2 bases, leaving 8 bases between them. Germline lookup yields CDR1 MNHEY and CDR2 SMNVEV (reference sequence). The CDR3 has 14 residues. CDR3 residues: CASSFGGPYNEQFF. The CDR3 nucleotides read TGTGCCAGCAGTTTCGGGGGGCCCTACAATGAGCAGTTCTTC.

Within the sample, this clone is large. The rearrangement uses TRBV6-2 or TRBV6-3 and TRBJ2-7; tentative D call: TRBD1 (5 bases). The CDR3 is 13 residues long. V was shortened by 4 bases and J by 6 bases, with 13 bases between the two germline ends. Germline V CDR1 and CDR2: MNHEY, SVGEGT. The CDR3 coding sequence is TGTGCCAGCAGTTTGGGGCGCCACGGCGAGCAGTACTTC. Protein: CASSLGRHGEQYF.

This chain joins TRBV27 and TRBJ1-1; no firm D call. The CDR3 is 16 amino acids. V gave up 3 bases and J gave up 0 bases, with 14 bases separating them. Germline V gene lookup returns CDR1 MNHEY and CDR2 SMNVEV (reference sequence). This CDR3 reads CASSLIGFSMNTEAFF. The CDR3 bases are TGTGCCAGCAGTTTGATCGGGTTTTCCATGAACACTGAAGCTTTCTTT.

The chain uses TRBV6-5 and TRBJ1-2, with D possibly being TRBD1 (6 bases). In germline, CDR1 is MNHEY, CDR2 SVGAGI. Deletions cut 8 bases from V and 0 bases from J, with 13 bases between. This CDR3 has 14 residues. CDR3 protein: CASAEQGANYGYTF. CDR3 sequence (DNA): TGTGCCAGCGCGGAACAGGGAGCTAACTATGGCTACACCTTC.

The chain recombines TRBV5-1 with TRBJ1-3; D is possibly TRBD1 (5 bases). This CDR3 spans 15 amino acids. V was trimmed by 4 bases and J by 2 bases, leaving 13 bases between them. Germline V CDR1 and CDR2: SGHRS, YFSETQ. CDR3 DNA: TGCGCCAGCAGCCGAGACCAGGGCCCTGGAAACACCATATATTTT. Amino acid sequence: CASSRDQGPGNTIYF.

V and J are TRBV29-1 and TRBJ1-1, with D perhaps matching TRBD1 (6 bases). This CDR3 is 13 amino acids long. V was trimmed by 7 bases and J by 3 bases, leaving 15 bases between them. Germline values: CDR1 SQVTM, CDR2 ANQGSEA. Here the CDR3 reads CSATGRGDTEAFF. CDR3 nucleotide sequence: TGCAGCGCCACAGGGAGGGGGGACACTGAAGCTTTCTTT. The whole variable domain, remainder taken from reference TRBV29-1 and TRBJ1-1, is SAVISQKPSRDICQRGTSLTIQCQVDSQVTMMFWYRQQPGQSLTLIATANQGSEATYESGFVIDKFPISRPNLTFSTLTVSNMSPEDSSIYLCSATGRGDTEAFFGQGTRLTVV.

This chain uses TRBV2 with TRBJ1-5, with D possibly being TRBD1 (5 bases). Germline V gene data show CDR1 as SNHLY and CDR2 as FYNNEI. Trimming pared 2 bases from V and 11 bases from J, leaving 16 bases between. The CDR3 is 14 amino acids. The CDR3 nucleotides are TGTGCCAGCAGTGAACCGGGACGGGGGGTGTCCCAGCATTTT. This gives the protein CASSEPGRGVSQHF.

The chain combines TRBV18 with TRBJ2-2; D perhaps matches TRBD1 (6 bases). The CDR3 contains 16 residues. The V gene's germline CDR1 is KGHSH and CDR2 LQKENI. V lost 6 bases to trimming and J lost 3 bases, with 17 bases between them. As DNA, the CDR3 is TGTGCCAGCTCCCAAACAGGGATCCAGTACACCGGGGAGCTGTTTTTT. Residues: CASSQTGIQYTGELFF.

This chain connects TRBV4-1 to TRBJ1-2; D remains ambiguous. CDR3 length: 15 residues. CDR1 MGHRA and CDR2 YSYEKL come from the germline V gene. Between the trimmed V and J ends, which lost 0 bases and 1 base, there was a span of 9 bases. The CDR3 nucleotides are TGCGCCAGCAGCCAAGATCCGGCGGGTAACTATGGCTACACCTTC. Its translation: CASSQDPAGNYGYTF.

This sequence joins TRBV5-1 and TRBJ1-1, with D perhaps TRBD1 (6 bases). V lost 4 bases and J 8 bases, leaving 18 bases between the germline ends. The CDR3 sequence is 14 residues long. Germline V CDR1 and CDR2: SGHRS, YFSETQ. The chain's CDR3 is CASSGRGGDGEAFF. The CDR3 nucleotides read TGCGCCAGCAGCGGACGGGGGGGCGACGGAGAAGCTTTCTTT.

Note on this clone: It is unclear where the CDR3 begins or ends on the DNA, so no DNA is shown, and the CDR3 is as TCRdb lists it. This chain links TRBV5-1 with TRBJ2-3; the table calls TRBD1, which could not be checked here. The CDR3 spans 17 residues, counting both ends. Germline V gives CDR1 SGHRS, CDR2 YFSETQ. This chain's CDR3 is CASSLTSGQGAGDTQYF.

In its sample, this clone was seen once. The rearrangement uses TRBV6-5 and TRBJ2-7; 8 positions agree with TRBD2. Per germline, CDR1 MNHEY and CDR2 SVGAGI. The CDR3 has 14 amino acids. J gave up 3 bases and V 6 bases, and 7 bases lay outside the gene matches. CDR3: CASRTGGFLYEQYF. The CDR3 DNA reads as TGTGCCAGCAGGACGGGAGGGTTCCTCTACGAGCAGTACTTC.